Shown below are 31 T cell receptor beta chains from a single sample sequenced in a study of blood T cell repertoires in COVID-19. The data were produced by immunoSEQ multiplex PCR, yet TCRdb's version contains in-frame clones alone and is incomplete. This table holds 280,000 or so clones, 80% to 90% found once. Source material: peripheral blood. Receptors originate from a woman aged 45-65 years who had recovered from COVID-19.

Here the CDR3 DNA reads TGTGCCTGGAGTGTTTTCACGGGCAATCAGCCCCAGCATTTT. Its protein product is CAWSVFTGNQPQHF. The V call is TRBV30, the J call TRBJ1-5; D remains ambiguous. Trimming stripped 0 bases from V and 2 bases from J, with 8 bases between. The CDR3 spans 14 residues. Germline-derived CDR1 and CDR2 are GTSNPN and SVGIG (reference sequence).

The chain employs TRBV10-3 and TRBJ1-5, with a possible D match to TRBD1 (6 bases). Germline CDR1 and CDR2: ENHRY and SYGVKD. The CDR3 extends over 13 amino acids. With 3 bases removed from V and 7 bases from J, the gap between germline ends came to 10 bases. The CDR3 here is CAISDRGEQPQHF. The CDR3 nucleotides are TGTGCCATCAGTGACAGGGGTGAGCAGCCCCAGCATTTT.

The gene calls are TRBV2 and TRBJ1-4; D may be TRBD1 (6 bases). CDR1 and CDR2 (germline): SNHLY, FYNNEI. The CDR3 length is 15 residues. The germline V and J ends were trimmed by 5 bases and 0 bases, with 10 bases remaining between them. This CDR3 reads CASSLTGTTNEKLFF. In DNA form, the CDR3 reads TGTGCCAGCAGTTTAACAGGGACAACTAATGAAAAACTGTTTTTT.

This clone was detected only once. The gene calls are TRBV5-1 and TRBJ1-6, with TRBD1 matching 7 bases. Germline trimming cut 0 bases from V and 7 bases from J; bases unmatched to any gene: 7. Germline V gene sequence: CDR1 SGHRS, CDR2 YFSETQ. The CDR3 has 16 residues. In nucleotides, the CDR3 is TGCGCCAGCAGCTTGGCCGAGGGGGCAGACAATTCACCCCTCCACTTT. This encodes CASSLAEGADNSPLHF. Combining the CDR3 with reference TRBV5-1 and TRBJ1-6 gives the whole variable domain KAGVTQTPRYLIKTRGQQVTLSCSPISGHRSVSWYQQTPGQGLQFLFEYFSETQRNKGNFPGRFSGRQFSNSRSEMNVSTLELGDSALYLCASSLAEGADNSPLHFGNGTRLTVT.

The CDR3 DNA reads TGTGCCAGCACCCTTGGGGGGATGGTAACAGATACGCAGTATTTT. This gives the protein CASTLGGMVTDTQYF. The chain employs TRBV28 and TRBJ2-3; weak D call: TRBD2 (6 bases). The CDR3 is made up of 15 amino acids. Germline CDR1 is MDHEN and CDR2 is SYDVKM. V gave up 7 bases and J gave up 3 bases, with 17 bases separating them.

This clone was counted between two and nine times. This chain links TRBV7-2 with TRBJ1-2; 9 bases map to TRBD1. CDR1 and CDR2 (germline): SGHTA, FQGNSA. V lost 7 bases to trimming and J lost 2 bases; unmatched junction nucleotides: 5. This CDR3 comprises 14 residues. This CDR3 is CASTRTGENYGYTF. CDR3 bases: TGTGCCAGCACCCGGACAGGGGAAAACTATGGCTACACCTTC.

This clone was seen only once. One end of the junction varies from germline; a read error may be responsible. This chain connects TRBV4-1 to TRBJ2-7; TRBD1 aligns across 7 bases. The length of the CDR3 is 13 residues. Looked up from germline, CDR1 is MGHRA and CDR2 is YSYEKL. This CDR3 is CASSQEAGGRVGF. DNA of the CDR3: TGCGCCAGCAGCCAAGAGGCAGGGGGTAGGGTGGGCTTC.

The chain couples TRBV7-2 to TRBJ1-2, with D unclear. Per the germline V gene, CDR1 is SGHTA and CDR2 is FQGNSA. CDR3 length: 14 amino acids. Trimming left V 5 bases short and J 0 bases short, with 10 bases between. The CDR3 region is CASSPYSPNYGYTF. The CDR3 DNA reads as TGTGCCAGCAGCCCCTACAGTCCTAACTATGGCTACACCTTC.

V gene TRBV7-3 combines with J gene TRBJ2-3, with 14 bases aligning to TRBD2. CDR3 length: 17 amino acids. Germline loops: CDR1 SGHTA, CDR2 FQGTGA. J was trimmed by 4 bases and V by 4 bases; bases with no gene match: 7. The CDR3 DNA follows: TGTGCCAGCAGCTCAAGCCAGACTAGCGGGAGGGCAGATACGCAGTATTTT. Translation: CASSSSQTSGRADTQYF.

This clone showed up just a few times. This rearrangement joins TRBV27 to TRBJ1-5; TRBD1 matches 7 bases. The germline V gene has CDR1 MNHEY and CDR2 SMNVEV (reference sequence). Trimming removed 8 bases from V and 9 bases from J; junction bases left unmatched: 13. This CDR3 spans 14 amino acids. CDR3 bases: TGTGCCAGCGGGGGACAGCCCCCTCTGAGGCCCCAGCATTTT. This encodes CASGGQPPLRPQHF.

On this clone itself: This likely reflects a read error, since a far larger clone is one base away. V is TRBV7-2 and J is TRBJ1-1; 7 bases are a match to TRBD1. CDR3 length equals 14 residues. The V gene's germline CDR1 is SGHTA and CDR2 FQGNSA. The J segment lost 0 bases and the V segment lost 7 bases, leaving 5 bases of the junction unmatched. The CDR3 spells CASKRGQMNTEAFF. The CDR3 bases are TGTGCCAGCAAGAGGGGACAGATGAACACTGAAGCTTTCTTT.

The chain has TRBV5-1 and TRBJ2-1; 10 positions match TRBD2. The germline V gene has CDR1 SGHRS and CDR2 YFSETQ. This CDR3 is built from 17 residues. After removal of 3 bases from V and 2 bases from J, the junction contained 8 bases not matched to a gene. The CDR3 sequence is CASSSLTLAGAYNEQFF. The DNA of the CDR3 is TGCGCCAGCAGCTCCCTTACTCTAGCGGGGGCCTACAATGAGCAGTTCTTC.

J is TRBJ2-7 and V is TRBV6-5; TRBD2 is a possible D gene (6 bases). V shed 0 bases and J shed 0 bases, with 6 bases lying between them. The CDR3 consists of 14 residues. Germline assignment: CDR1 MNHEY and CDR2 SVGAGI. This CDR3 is CASSYSGGSYEQYF. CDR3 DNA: TGTGCCAGCAGTTACTCCGGGGGCTCCTACGAGCAGTACTTC.

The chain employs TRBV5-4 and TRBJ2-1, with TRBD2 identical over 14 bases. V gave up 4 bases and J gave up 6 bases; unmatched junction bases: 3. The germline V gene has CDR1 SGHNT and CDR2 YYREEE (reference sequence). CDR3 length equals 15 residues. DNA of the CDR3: TGTGCCAGCAGCCAAGGGACTAGCGGGAGCAATGAGCAGTTCTTC. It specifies CASSQGTSGSNEQFF.

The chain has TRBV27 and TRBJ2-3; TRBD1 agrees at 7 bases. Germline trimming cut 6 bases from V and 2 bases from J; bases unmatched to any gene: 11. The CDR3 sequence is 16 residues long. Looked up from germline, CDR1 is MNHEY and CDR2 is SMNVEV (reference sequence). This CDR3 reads CASSQGWGQFTDTQYF. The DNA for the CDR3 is TGTGCCAGCAGCCAGGGCTGGGGACAGTTCACAGATACGCAGTATTTT.

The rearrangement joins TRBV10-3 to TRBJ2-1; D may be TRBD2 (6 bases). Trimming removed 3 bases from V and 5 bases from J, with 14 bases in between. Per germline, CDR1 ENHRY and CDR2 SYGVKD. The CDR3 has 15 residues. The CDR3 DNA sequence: TGTGCCATCAGTGACGAACGGGGGTCCCACAATGAGCAGTTCTTC. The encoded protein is CAISDERGSHNEQFF.

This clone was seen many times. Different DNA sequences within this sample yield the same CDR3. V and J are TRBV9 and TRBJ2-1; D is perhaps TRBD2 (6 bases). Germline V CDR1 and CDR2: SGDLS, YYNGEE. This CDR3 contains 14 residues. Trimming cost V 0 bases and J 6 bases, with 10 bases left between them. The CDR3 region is CASSVEMGLNEQFF. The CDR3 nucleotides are TGTGCCAGCAGCGTAGAAATGGGACTCAATGAGCAGTTCTTC. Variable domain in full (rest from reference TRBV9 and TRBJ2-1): DSGVTQTPKHLITATGQRVTLRCSPRSGDLSVYWYQQSLDQGLQFLIQYYNGEERAKGNILERFSAQQFPDLHSELNLSSLELGDSALYFCASSVEMGLNEQFFGPGTRLTVL.

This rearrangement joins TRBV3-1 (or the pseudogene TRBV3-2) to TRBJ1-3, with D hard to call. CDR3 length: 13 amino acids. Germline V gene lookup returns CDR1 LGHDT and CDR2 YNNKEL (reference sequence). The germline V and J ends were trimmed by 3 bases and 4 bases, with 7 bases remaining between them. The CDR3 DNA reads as TGTGCCAGCAGCCAGACAACCGGAAACACCATATATTTT. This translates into CASSQTTGNTIYF.

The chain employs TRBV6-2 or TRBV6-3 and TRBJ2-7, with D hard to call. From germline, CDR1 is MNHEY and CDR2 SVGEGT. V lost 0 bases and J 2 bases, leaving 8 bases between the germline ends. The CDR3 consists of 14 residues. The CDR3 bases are TGTGCCAGCAGTTACTCGAGTCTGGCCTACGAGCAGTACTTC. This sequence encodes CASSYSSLAYEQYF.

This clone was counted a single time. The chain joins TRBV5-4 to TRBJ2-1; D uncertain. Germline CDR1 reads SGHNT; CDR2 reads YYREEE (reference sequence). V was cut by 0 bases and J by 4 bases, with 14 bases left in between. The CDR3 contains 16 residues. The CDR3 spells CASSLEAEPLYNEQFF. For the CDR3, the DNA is TGTGCCAGCAGCTTGGAGGCGGAACCCCTTTACAATGAGCAGTTCTTC.

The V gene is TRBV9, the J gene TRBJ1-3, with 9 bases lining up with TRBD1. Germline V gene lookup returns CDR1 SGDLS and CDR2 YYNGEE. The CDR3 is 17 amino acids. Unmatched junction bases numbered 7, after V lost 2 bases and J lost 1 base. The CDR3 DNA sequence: TGTGCCAGCAGCGTGACAGGGGGTAGCTTTTCTGGAAACACCATATATTTT. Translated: CASSVTGGSFSGNTIYF.

CDR3 nucleotides: TGTGCCAGCAGCCAAGATAAGGGGGTTTTCACAGATACGCAGTATTTT. It translates to CASSQDKGVFTDTQYF. This sequence joins TRBV4-2 and TRBJ2-3; maybe TRBD1 (6 bases). Germline V CDR1 and CDR2: LGHNA, YNFKEQ. This CDR3 comprises 16 residues. With 0 bases removed from V and 2 bases from J, the gap between germline ends came to 12 bases.

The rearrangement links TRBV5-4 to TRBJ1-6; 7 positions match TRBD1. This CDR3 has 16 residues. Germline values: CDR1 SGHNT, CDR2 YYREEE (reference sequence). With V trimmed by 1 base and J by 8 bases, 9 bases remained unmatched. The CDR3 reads CASSLPNRGQDSPLHF. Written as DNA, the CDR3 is TGTGCCAGCAGCTTGCCGAACAGGGGACAAGATTCACCCCTCCACTTT.

This CDR3 is CASSSPLRGISYNEQFF. The CDR3 DNA sequence: TGTGCCAGCAGCTCACCCTTAAGGGGGATTTCCTACAATGAGCAGTTCTTC. V usage is TRBV9 and J usage is TRBJ2-1, with a weak D call TRBD1 (6 bases). The V gene's germline CDR1 is SGDLS and CDR2 YYNGEE. The CDR3 spans 17 residues. The V and J ends lost 4 bases and 1 base respectively, with 18 bases between them.

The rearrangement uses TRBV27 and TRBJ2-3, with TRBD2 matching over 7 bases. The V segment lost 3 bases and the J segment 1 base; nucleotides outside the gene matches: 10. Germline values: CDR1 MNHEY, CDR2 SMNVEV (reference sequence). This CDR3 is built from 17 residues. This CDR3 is CASSLEIAGGGTDTQYF. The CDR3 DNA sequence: TGTGCCAGCAGTTTGGAAATAGCGGGCGGGGGCACAGATACGCAGTATTTT.

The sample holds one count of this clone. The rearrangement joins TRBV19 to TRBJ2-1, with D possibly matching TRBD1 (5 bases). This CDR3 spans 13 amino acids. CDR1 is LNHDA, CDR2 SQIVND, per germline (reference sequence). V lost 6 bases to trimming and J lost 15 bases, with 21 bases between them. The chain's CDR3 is CASSPAQGYPPFF. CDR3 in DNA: TGTGCCAGTAGCCCAGCGCAGGGCTACCCTCCGTTCTTC.

CDR3 DNA sequence: TGTGCCAGCAGCAAACGCGAGGGGACAGGGGGTGGCTACACCTTC. This codes for CASSKREGTGGGYTF. This rearrangement joins TRBV9 to TRBJ1-2; 11 bases map to TRBD1. V gave up 4 bases and J gave up 7 bases; unmatched junction bases: 9. Per the germline V gene, CDR1 is SGDLS and CDR2 is YYNGEE. This CDR3 has 15 amino acids.

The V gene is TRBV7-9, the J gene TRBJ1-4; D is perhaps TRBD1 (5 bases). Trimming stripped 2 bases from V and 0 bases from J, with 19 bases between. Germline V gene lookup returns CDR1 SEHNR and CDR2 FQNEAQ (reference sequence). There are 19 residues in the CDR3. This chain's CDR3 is CASSLLPQAETSTNEKLFF. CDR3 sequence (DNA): TGTGCCAGCAGCTTACTTCCACAGGCCGAGACTTCAACTAATGAAAAACTGTTTTTT.

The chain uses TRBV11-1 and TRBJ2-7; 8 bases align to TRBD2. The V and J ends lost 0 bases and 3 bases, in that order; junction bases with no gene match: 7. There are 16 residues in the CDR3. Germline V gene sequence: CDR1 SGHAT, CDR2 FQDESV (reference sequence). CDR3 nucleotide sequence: TGTGCCAGCAGCTTAGCGAGTAGCGGGACCTTCTACGAGCAGTACTTC. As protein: CASSLASSGTFYEQYF.

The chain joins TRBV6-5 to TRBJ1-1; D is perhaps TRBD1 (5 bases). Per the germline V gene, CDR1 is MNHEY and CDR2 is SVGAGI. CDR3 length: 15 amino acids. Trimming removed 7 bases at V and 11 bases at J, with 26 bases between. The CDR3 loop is CASKNLGTDQSGAFF. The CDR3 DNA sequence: TGTGCCAGCAAAAACTTAGGGACCGACCAGAGCGGGGCTTTCTTT.

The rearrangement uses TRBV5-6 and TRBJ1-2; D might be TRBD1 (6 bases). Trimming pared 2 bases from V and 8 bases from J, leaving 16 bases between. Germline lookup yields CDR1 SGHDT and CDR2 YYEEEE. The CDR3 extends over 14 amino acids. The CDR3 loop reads CASSLPQGRQGYTF. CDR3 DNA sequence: TGTGCCAGCAGCTTACCTCAGGGGCGGCAAGGCTACACCTTC.